A selection of T cell receptor beta chains follows, all from one sample in a study of shared clonotypes between healthy human individuals. Repertoires were generated with immunoSEQ multiplex PCR, while TCRdb's copy carries only in-frame clones and drops some. This sample carries roughly 1,600,000 clones, roughly 98.5% of them seen once, and the ten largest clones take approximately 0.4%. Sequencing was done on a sample of naive CD4+ T cells sorted from blood. These receptors came from a man younger than 45 in good health. Both conserved end residues are part of each CDR3. The D gene is left open where the match is weak.

D | V | CDR3
TRBD2 | TRBV29-1 | CSVERLSGGAREQFF
TRBD1 | TRBV6-1 | CASTGTGIGYTF
- | TRBV5-1 | CASSLVWGRETQYF
TRBD1 | TRBV6-4 | CASSRSSAPGTVNTEAFF
- | TRBV6-6 | CASSLELGSDGYTF
TRBD1 | TRBV2 | CASRDRTGAIYGYTF
TRBD2 | TRBV25-1 | CASSGTSGVYEQYF
- | TRBV2 | CASSSHGTSDYNEQFF
TRBD2 | TRBV27 | CASSLFPLADYNEQFF
TRBD2 | TRBV19 | CASTGTSGRVSYNEQFF
- | TRBV18 | CASSPPNRDLSNEQFF
- | TRBV11-3 | CASSLEGHFNEQFF
- | TRBV10-3 | CAISEGHVGGNQPQHF
TRBD2 | TRBV18 | CASSPRPGLADTQETQYF
- | TRBV11-2 | CASSFPGQVYEQYF
- | TRBV18 | CASSQSPDGTDTQYF
TRBD2 | TRBV7-2 | CASSFPRLAGAGGELFF
- | TRBV2 | CASGEIETGELFF
TRBD1 | TRBV18 | CASSGPTGYNEQFF
TRBD1 | TRBV5-1 | CASREGQAPPGTTNEKLFF
- | TRBV12-1 | CASSSAGCSNQPQHF
TRBD2 | TRBV10-3 | CAIRGLEGNEQFF
- | TRBV25-1 | CASTARPHGTQYF
- | TRBV5-8 | CASSLGDSGANVLTF
- | TRBV7-2 | CASSLAGSYEQYF
- | TRBV6-6 | CASSSQALSDTQYF
- | TRBV18 | CASSPPGDNEQFF
- | TRBV6-1 | CASSDNKNRRARNEKLFF
- | TRBV10-1 | CASKRGGTDTQYF
- | TRBV9 | CASSVSSSWANVLTF
TRBD2 | TRBV7-6 | CASSLSPSGNTGELFF
TRBD2 | TRBV15 | CATSRLAVGLAGNEQFF
- | TRBV28 | CASIALIYSNQPQHF
- | TRBV5-1 | CASSLSGHIEKLFF
TRBD2 | TRBV7-2 | CASSLRLAGETQYF
- | TRBV5-4 | CASSWDLSGAYEQYF
TRBD2 | TRBV7-2 | CASGEAGDLSGELFF
- | TRBV29-1 | CSVGTPILGETQYF
- | TRBV29-1 | CSVGPSGEKLFF
- | TRBV7-6 | CASSLGPGRYQPQHF
TRBD1 | TRBV6-1 | CASSESRGLTYEQYF
- | TRBV2 | CASSGEMVETQYF
- | TRBV7-9 | CASSLIWQGSERGNTEAFF
TRBD2 | TRBV18 | CASSPTSGSLTGELFF
TRBD2 | TRBV11-3 | CASAGGPYNEQFF
TRBD2 | TRBV7-2 | CASSPRLAGNTGELFF
- | TRBV18 | CASTRDNQPQHF
TRBD1 | TRBV6-1 | CASTLDRPSYEQYF
- | TRBV2 | CASSYGGGWPQHF
- | TRBV5-1 | CASSLYGVNEQFF
TRBD1 | TRBV6-5 | CASSYSGTGAPDTQYF
- | TRBV27 | CASSSPLSGANVLTF
- | TRBV12-2 | CASRLIRQKQDTQYF
- | TRBV4-2 | CASSQVLPEGYGYTF
- | TRBV18 | CASSPQDLARETQYF
- | TRBV10-2 | CASSRDKTTDTQYF